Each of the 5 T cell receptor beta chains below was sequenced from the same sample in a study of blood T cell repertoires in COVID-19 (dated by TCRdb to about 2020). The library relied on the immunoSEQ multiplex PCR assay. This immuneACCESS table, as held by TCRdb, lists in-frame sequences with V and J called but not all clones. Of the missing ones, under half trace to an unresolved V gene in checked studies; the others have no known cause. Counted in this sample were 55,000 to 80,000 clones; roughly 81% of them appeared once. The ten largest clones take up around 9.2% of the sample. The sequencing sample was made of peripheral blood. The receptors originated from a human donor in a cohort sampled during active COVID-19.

The CDR3 is CASTLGTGRGYGYTF. The CDR3 bases are TGTGCCAGCACTCTTGGGACAGGGCGAGGGTATGGCTACACCTTC. The chain combines TRBV7-9 with TRBJ1-2, with 9 positions matching TRBD1. Germline CDR1 is SEHNR and CDR2 is FQNEAQ (reference sequence). This CDR3 comprises 15 residues. V shed 7 bases, J shed 5 bases, and the junction held 11 bases outside the gene matches.

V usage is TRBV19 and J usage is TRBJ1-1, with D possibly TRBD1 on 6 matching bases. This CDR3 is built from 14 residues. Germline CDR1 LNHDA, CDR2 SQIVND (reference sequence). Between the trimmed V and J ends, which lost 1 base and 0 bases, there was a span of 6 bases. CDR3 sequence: CASSIGTVNTEAFF. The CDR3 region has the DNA TGTGCCAGTAGTATAGGGACAGTGAACACTGAAGCTTTCTTT.

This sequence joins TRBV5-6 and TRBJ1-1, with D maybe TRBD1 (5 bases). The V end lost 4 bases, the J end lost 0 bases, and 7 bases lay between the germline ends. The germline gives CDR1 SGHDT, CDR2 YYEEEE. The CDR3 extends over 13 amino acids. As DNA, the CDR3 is TGTGCCAGCAGCGGGGCCGTGAACACTGAAGCTTTCTTT. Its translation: CASSGAVNTEAFF.

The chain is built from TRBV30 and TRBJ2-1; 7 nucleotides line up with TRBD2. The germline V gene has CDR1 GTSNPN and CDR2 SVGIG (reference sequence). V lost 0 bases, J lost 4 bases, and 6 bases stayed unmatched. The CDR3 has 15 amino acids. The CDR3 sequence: CAWSVRASGYNEQFF. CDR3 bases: TGTGCCTGGAGTGTCCGGGCTAGCGGTTACAATGAGCAGTTCTTC.

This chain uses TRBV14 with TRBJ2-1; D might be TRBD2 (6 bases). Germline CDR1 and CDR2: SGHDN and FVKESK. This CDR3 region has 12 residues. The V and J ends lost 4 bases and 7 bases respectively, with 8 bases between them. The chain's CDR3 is CASSPRENEQFF. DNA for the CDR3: TGTGCCAGCAGCCCCCGGGAGAATGAGCAGTTCTTC.